This T cell receptor (beta chain) was captured by sequencing in a study of Ad26.COV2.S vaccination and SARS-CoV-2 variants (dated by TCRdb to the early 2020s). In the study overall: Donors in the vaccine arm were drawn from COV1001, a phase I-IIa trial of Ad26.COV2.S in healthy adults that was multicentre, randomized, double-blind and placebo-controlled. Ad26.COV2.S was administered intramuscularly at 5 x 10^10 or 1 x 10^11 viral particles, either as a single shot or as two shots given 56 days apart. TCRbeta repertoire sequencing served as the tool for gauging how specific and how broad the SARS-CoV-2-reactive T cell receptors were following Ad26.COV2.S vaccination. A total of 32 samples were included in the TCR-sequenced set, comprising about 20 Ad26.COV2.S vaccine recipients, 5 placebo recipients and 8 SARS-CoV-2 convalescent individuals. Trial participants were randomized into five groups of five, in which low-dose or high-dose Ad26.COV2.S was given once or twice, or placebo was given on both occasions. Throughout the experiments and outcome assessment, investigators stayed blinded to trial group allocation. What the work shows at the level of the full study, not this receptor alone: Vaccine and placebo recipients had comparable non-spike TCR breadth, which fits with the vaccine containing only spike. The study was not powered to compare responses between vaccine doses or regimens. Substantial breadth of spike-specific CD8+ and CD4+ T cell responses was reported after vaccination. It was noted by the authors that total T cell responses may have been underestimated by the TCR breadth and depth analyses. Compared with placebo recipients, Ad26.COV2.S recipients showed higher spike-specific TCR breadth (P = 0.0014).

Based on the germline V gene, the CDR1 and CDR2 sequences are SGDLS and YYNGEE. The CDR3 spans 18 residues, from the cysteine through the phenylalanine. The read is trimmed to its CDR3 DNA, 54 bases read in frame from base 1. V lost 0 bases and J lost 7 bases; the stretch between them is 25 bases long. Concerning this clone: No cognate antigen has been identified for it. Base-call qualities are not available, and no considerably larger clone is one nucleotide away.

TCRbeta CDR3 regions were sequenced with the immunoSEQ Assay. After extraction, genomic DNA underwent amplification by bias-controlled multiplex PCR, followed by high-throughput sequencing. Concerning the study's data processing: Collapsing and filtering of sequences were performed to quantify the absolute abundance of each unique TCRbeta CDR3 region. Usable DNA was measured by amplifying reference genes present in all nucleated cells, and TCRbeta template counts were normalized to that usable DNA to estimate T cell fraction. Repertoire TCRs were annotated as SARS-CoV-2-specific by exact matching of V gene, CDR3 amino acid sequence and J gene to a known reactive TCR set. MIRA supplied the reference SARS-CoV-2 TCR set, which was filtered for enrichment in COVID-19-positive ImmuneCODE repertoires so that public or cross-reactive TCRs were removed. Drawing on the MIRA antigens, annotated TCRs were analysed further at the level of specific ORF or position within ORF. Depth was the summed frequency of annotated unique rearrangements, while breadth was defined as annotated unique rearrangements over total unique productive rearrangements. Two-sided Wilcoxon rank-sum tests were used to compare TCR breadth between groups. This immuneACCESS table, as held by TCRdb, lists in-frame sequences with V and J called but not all clones. Of the missing ones, under half trace to an unresolved V gene in checked studies; the others have no known cause. Clone size and the V and J calls come from that table; the DNA yielded D and trimming. In this sample the table shows fewer than 400,000 clones, 90% of which occur a single time. The ten largest clones represent approximately 5% of the sample.

Reading the label with the study, this specimen's treatment or condition is: 15 to 20 received Ad26.COV2.S at low or high dose, single or two shots; roughly five received placebo; per-sample allocation not given. Repertoires of vaccine and placebo recipients were sequenced from samples taken on day 63 after the first injection. In Cohort 1b, 25 adults aged 18-55 years were enrolled at a single site in Boston, USA, between 29 July and 7 August 2020. Ad26.COV2.S was a replication-incompetent adenovirus type 26 vector that expressed a prefusion-stabilized SARS-CoV-2 spike protein derived from the original Wuhan strain.

This sequence was found in a person between 18 and 65 years old who received the Ad26.COV2.S COVID-19 vaccine or a placebo. Sequences were derived from peripheral blood, sampled in a trial of Ad26.COV2.S vaccine versus placebo. Recombination connected TRBV9 to TRBJ1-1; the D gene lacks a confident call. Read as DNA, the sequence is TGTGCCAGCAGCGTAGTCCCACTGCTCTCCCTGCTGGTGTTTGAAGCTTTCTTT. This codes for CASSVVPLLSLLVFEAFF. The reference TRBV9 and TRBJ1-1 proteins fill in what lies around the CDR3, so the full variable domain reads DSGVTQTPKHLITATGQRVTLRCSPRSGDLSVYWYQQSLDQGLQFLIQYYNGEERAKGNILERFSAQQFPDLHSELNLSSLELGDSALYFCASSVVPLLSLLVFEAFFGQGTRLTVV.